Below, one TCR beta chain is given with its context. There are 16 residues in the CDR3. Trimming stripped 3 bases from V and 1 base from J, with 15 bases between. Germline V CDR1 and CDR2: MDHEN, SYDVKM. This record belongs to a study of blood T cell repertoires in COVID-19. Generated by immunoSEQ multiplex PCR, the TCRdb table keeps only in-frame clones and is missing some. The profile shows under 60,000 clones, approximately 85% of them singletons. This sequence joins TRBV28 and TRBJ1-1, with D uncertain. Sequencing used peripheral blood. The TCR originated in a human donor in a cohort sampled during active COVID-19. The CDR3 DNA is TGTGCCAGCAGTTTCCTTAGGAGGGCGGAGAACACTGAAGCTTTCTTT. It codes for CASSFLRRAENTEAFF.